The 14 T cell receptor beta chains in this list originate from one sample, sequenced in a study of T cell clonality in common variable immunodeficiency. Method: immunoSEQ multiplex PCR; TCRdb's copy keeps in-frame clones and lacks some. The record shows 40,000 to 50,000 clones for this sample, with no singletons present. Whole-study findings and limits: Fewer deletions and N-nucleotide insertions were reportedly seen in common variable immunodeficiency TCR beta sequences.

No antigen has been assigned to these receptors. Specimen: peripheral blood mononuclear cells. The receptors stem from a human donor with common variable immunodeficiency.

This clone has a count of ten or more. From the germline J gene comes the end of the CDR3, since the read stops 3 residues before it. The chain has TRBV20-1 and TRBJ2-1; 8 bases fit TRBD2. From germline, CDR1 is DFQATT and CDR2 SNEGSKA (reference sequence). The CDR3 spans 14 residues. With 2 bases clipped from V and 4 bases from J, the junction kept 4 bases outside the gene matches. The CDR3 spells CSARSGLAYNEQFF. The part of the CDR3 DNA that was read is TGCAGTGCTAGATCTGGACTAGCATACAATGAG.

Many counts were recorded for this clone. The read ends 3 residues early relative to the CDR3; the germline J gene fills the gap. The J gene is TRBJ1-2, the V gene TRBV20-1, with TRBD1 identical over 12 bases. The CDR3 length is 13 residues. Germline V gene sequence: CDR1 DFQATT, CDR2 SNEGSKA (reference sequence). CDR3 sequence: CSATGTGGLGYTF. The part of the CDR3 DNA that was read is TGCAGTGCTACCGGGACAGGGGGCTTGGGC.

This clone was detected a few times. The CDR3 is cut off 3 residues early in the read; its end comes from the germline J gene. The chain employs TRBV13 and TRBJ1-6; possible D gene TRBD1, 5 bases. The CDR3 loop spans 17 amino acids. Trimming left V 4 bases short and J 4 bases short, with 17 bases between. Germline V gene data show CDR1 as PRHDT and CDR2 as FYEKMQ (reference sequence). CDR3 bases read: TGTGCCAGCAGCTCCCGGGATAAAGGGGAGTATAATTCACCC. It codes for CASSSRDKGEYNSP. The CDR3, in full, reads CASSSRDKGEYNSPLHF.

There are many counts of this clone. The sequenced part of the CDR3 DNA is TGTGCCAGCAGTGAGTCGGTTTATAGCAATCAGCCC. Residues: CASSESVYSNQP. The whole CDR3 sequence reads CASSESVYSNQPQHF. V gene TRBV2 combines with J gene TRBJ1-5, with D uncertain. Read data end 3 residues before the CDR3 end; the end is taken from the germline J gene. Trimming shortened V by 3 bases and J by 0 bases, and 9 bases separated the two germline ends. The V gene's germline CDR1 is SNHLY and CDR2 FYNNEI. This CDR3 contains 15 residues. The full variable domain, completed using reference TRBV2 and TRBJ1-5, is EPEVTQTPSHQVTQMGQEVILRCVPISNHLYFYWYRQILGQKVEFLVSFYNNEISEKSEIFDDQFSVERPDGSNFTLKIRSTKLEDSAMYFCASSESVYSNQPQHFGDGTRLSIL.

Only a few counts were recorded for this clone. The CDR3 sequence: CASSYGGAWTDTQYF. CDR3 DNA (partial): TGTGCCAGCAGCTACGGGGGAGCCTGGACAGATACG. The chain is built from TRBV7-3 and TRBJ2-3; D might be TRBD2 (6 bases). The read ends 3 residues shy of where the CDR3 ends; the end is completed using the germline J gene. The CDR3 is made up of 15 amino acids. V was shortened by 4 bases and J by 3 bases, with 14 bases between the two germline ends. Germline V gene data show CDR1 as SGHTA and CDR2 as FQGTGA.

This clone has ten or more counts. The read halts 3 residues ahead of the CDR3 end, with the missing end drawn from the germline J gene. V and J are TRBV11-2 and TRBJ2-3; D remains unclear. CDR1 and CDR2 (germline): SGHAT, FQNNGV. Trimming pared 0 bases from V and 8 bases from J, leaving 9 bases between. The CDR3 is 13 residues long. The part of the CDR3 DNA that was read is TGTGCCAGCAGCTTAGATCTTGTCTTTACG. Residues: CASSLDLVFT. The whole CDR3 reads CASSLDLVFTQYF. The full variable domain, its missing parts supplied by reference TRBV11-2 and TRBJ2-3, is EAGVAQSPRYKIIEKRQSVAFWCNPISGHATLYWYQQILGQGPKLLIQFQNNGVVDDSQLPKDRFSAERLKGVDSTLKIQPAKLEDSAVYLCASSLDLVFTQYFGPGTRLTVL.

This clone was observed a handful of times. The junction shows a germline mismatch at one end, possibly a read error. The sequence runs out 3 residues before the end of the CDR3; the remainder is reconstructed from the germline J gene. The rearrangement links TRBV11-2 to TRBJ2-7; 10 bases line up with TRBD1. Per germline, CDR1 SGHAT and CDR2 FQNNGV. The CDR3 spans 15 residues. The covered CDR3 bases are TGTGCCAGCAGTAACCGGGACAGGGGCTCCCACGAG. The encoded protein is CASSNRDRGSHE. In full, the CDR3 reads CASSNRDRGSHEQYF.

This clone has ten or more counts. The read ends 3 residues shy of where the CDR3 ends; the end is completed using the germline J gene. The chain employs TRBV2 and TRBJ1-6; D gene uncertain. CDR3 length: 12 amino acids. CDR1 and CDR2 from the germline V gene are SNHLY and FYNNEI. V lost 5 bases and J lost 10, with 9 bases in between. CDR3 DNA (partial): TGTGCCAGCAGTACAAACGCCTCACCC. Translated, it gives CASSTNASP. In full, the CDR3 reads CASSTNASPLHF.

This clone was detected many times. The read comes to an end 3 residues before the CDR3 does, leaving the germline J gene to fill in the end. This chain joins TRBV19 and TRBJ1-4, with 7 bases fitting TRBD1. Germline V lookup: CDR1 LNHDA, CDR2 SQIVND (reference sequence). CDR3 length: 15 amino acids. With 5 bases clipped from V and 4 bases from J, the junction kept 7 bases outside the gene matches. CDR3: CASSARDRNNEKLFF. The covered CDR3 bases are TGTGCCAGTAGTGCCCGGGACAGAAATAATGAAAAA.

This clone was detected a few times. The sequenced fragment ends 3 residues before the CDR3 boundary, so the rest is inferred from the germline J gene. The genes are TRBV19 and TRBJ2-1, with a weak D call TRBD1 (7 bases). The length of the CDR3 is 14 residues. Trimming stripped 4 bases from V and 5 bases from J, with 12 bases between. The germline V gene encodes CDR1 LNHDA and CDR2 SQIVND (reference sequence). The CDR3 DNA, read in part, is TGTGCCAGTAGTAAACGGGGGACAGACAATGAG. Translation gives CASSKRGTDNE. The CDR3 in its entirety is CASSKRGTDNEQFF.

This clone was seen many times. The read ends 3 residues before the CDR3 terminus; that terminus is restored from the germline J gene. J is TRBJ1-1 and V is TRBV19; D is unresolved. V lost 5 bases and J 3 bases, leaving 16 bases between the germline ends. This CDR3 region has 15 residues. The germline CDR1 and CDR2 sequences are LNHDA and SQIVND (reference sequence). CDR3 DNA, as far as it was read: TGTGCCAGTAGTGCAATACTCAGTCGGGACACTGAA. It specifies CASSAILSRDTE. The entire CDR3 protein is CASSAILSRDTEAFF.

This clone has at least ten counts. The CDR3 sequence: CASSRDTDNEQFF. Incomplete CDR3 DNA: TGTGCCAGTAGTCGGGACACCGACAATGAG. This chain uses TRBV19 with TRBJ2-1, with TRBD1 as a possible D gene (6 bases). The missing CDR3 end, 3 residues past where the read stops, is filled in from the germline J gene. The germline V and J ends were trimmed by 5 bases and 5 bases, with 10 bases remaining between them. The germline V gene encodes CDR1 LNHDA and CDR2 SQIVND (reference sequence). The CDR3 consists of 13 residues.

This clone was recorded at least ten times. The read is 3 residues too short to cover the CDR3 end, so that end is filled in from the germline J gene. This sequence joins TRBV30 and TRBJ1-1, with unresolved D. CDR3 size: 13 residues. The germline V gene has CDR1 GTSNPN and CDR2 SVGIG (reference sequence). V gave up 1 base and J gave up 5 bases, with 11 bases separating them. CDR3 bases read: TGTGCCTGGAGTGAAAGGTCAGAAACTGAA. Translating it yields CAWSERSETE. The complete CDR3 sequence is CAWSERSETEAFF.

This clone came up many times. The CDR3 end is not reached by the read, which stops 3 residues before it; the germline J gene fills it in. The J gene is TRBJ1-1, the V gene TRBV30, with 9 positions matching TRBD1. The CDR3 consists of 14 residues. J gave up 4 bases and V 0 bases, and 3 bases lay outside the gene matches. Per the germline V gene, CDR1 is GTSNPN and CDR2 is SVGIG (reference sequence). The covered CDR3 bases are TGTGCCTGGAGTGTCCTGACAGGGGGCACTGAA. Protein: CAWSVLTGGTE. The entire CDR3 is CAWSVLTGGTEAFF. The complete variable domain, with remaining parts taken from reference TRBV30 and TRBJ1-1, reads SQTIHQWPATLVQPVGSPLSLECTVEGTSNPNLYWYRQAAGRGLQLLFYSVGIGQISSEVPQNLSASRPQDRQFILSSKKLLLSDSGFYLCAWSVLTGGTEAFFGQGTRLTVV.